These T cell receptor beta chains were read from a single sample in a study of monozygotic twins with inflammatory bowel disease. No DNA is given; TCRdb re-called the 5' RACE reads and lists each CDR3 protein once. Here the sample table reports 300,000 to 450,000 distinct CDR3 sequences. Source material: blood. These receptor sequences come from a human donor with ulcerative colitis or Crohn's disease, or a healthy co-twin of an affected twin (not recorded which). Each CDR3 is given with its conserved first and last residue. Each record gives: V gene, J gene, CDR3 protein.

>TRBV27|TRBJ1-2
CTSSGRGNYGYTF
>TRBV11-1|TRBJ2-5
CASRHRQGQETQYF
>TRBV6-5|TRBJ1-2
CASTGRSYGYTF
>TRBV19|TRBJ2-5
CASSIRITNSLGQETQYF
>TRBV7-2|TRBJ2-5
CASSLDYSSRETQYF
>TRBV20-1|TRBJ1-5
CSARDRGSNQPQHF
>TRBV5-5|TRBJ2-7
CASSTGTGGYEQYF
>TRBV6-4|TRBJ2-2
CASSPSGGDNTGELFF
>TRBV12-3/TRBV12-4|TRBJ1-5
CASSFGQFNQPQHF
>TRBV19|TRBJ1-1
CASSLPGTGSTEAFF
>TRBV6-1|TRBJ2-1
CASSGRDRGHNEQFF
>TRBV9|TRBJ1-2
CASSVFSGIYGYTF
>TRBV27|TRBJ2-3
CASSLGRPDTQYF